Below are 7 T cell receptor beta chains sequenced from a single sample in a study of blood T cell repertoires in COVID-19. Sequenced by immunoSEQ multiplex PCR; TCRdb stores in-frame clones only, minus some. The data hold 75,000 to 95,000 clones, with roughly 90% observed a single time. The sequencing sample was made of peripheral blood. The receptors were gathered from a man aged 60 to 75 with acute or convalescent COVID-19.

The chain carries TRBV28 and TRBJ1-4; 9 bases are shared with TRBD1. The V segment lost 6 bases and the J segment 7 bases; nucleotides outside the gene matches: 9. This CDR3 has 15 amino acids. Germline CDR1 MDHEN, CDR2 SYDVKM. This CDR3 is CASSRTGGLPEKLFF. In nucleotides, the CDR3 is TGTGCCAGCAGCCGTACAGGGGGCCTCCCTGAAAAACTGTTTTTT.

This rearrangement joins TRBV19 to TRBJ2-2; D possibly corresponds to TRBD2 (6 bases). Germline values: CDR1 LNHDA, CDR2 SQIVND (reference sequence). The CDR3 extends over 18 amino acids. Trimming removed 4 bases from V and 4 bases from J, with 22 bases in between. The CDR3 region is CASSRGRRPDLGTGELFF. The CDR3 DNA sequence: TGTGCCAGTAGTAGGGGGAGGAGACCGGACTTGGGCACCGGGGAGCTGTTTTTT.

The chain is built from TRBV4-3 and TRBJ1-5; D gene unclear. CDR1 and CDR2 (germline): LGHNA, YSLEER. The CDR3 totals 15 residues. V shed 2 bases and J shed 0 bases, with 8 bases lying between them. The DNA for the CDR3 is TGCGCCAGCAGCCAAAACGGGTATAGCAATCAGCCCCAGCATTTT. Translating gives CASSQNGYSNQPQHF.

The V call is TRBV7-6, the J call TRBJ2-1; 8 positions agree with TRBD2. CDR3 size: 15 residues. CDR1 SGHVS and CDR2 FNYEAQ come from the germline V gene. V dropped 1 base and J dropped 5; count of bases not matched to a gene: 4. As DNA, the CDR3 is TGTGCCAGCAGCTTAGTCCGAGCGGGAGACAATGAGCAGTTCTTC. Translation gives CASSLVRAGDNEQFF.

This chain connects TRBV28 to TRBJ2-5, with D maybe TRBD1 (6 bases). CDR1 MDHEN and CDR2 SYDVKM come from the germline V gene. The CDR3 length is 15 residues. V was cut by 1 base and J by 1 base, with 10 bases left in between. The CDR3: CASSLLRTAQETQYF. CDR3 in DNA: TGTGCCAGCAGTTTATTGCGGACAGCCCAAGAGACCCAGTACTTC.

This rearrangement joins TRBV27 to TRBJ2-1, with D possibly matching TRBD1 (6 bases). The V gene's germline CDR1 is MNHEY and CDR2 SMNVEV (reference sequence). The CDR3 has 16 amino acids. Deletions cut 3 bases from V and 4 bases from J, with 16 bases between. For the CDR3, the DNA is TGTGCCAGCAGTTTTGGGTTGGAACAGGGATACAATGAGCAGTTCTTC. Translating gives CASSFGLEQGYNEQFF.

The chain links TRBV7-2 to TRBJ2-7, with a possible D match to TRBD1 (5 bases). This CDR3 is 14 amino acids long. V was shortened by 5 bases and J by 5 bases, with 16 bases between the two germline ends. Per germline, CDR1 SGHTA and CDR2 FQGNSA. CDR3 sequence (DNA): TGTGCCAGCAGCGTCCGATCGACAGACCACGAGCAGTACTTC. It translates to CASSVRSTDHEQYF.